Following are 27 T cell receptor beta chains from one sample sequenced in a study of T cells in Graves' hyperthyroidism and ophthalmopathy. Amplification yielded TCR beta CDR3 regions, with RNA transcripts as the source. A set of HTBI primers served as the primers for a first-round RT-PCR of the TCR CDR3. TCRdb passed the multiplex PCR reads through MiXCR, listing each CDR3 protein once. The data hold 350,000 to 400,000 distinct CDR3 sequences, with about 18% observed a single time. The sample was blood. Source of these receptors: a woman under 30 with Graves' hyperthyroidism.

This clonotype has at least ten counts. The chain couples TRBV12-3 or TRBV12-4 to TRBJ2-4; the D gene is possibly TRBD1 (6 bases). The CDR3 spans 14 residues. Between the trimmed V and J ends, which lost 4 bases and 6 bases, there was a span of 13 bases. This CDR3 is CASSSGQPINIQYF. Written as DNA, the CDR3 is TGTGCCAGCAGTTCCGGACAGCCCATAAACATTCAGTACTTC.

This clonotype came up once. V usage is TRBV27 and J usage is TRBJ2-4; 14 bases are shared with TRBD2. Germline CDR1 and CDR2: MNHEY and SMNVEV (reference sequence). The CDR3 has 18 residues. J gave up 6 bases and V 5 bases, and 12 bases lay outside the gene matches. CDR3 in DNA: TGTGCCAGCAGTCCCATGAGACTAGCGGGGGGGCCCGGAAACATTCAGTACTTC. The encoded protein is CASSPMRLAGGPGNIQYF.

V gene TRBV12-3 or TRBV12-4 combines with J gene TRBJ1-1, with D maybe TRBD1 (6 bases). This CDR3 has 14 residues. Trimming cost V 6 bases and J 4 bases, with 15 bases left between them. The CDR3: CASSPTGRATEAFF. CDR3 DNA: TGTGCCAGCAGCCCTACAGGGAGGGCCACTGAAGCTTTCTTT.

The rearrangement links TRBV28 to TRBJ1-1, with unresolved D. Per the germline V gene, CDR1 is MDHEN and CDR2 is SYDVKM. Trimming removed 3 bases at V and 8 bases at J, with 10 bases between. This CDR3 has 12 amino acids. The CDR3 coding sequence is TGTGCCAGCAGTTTTCGAGAGACAGAAGCTTTCTTT. As protein: CASSFRETEAFF.

This clonotype was seen ten or more times. The V gene is TRBV20-1, the J gene TRBJ1-1; D gene unclear. The CDR3 contains 14 residues. Trimming took 3 bases from V and 0 from J, leaving 11 bases between them. Germline V gene sequence: CDR1 DFQATT, CDR2 SNEGSKA (reference sequence). CDR3 sequence: CSARKPGMNTEAFF. The CDR3 bases are TGCAGTGCTAGGAAGCCTGGGATGAACACTGAAGCTTTCTTT.

This clonotype was detected many times. V gene TRBV20-1 combines with J gene TRBJ2-7; TRBD2 agrees at 9 bases. The germline gives CDR1 DFQATT, CDR2 SNEGSKA (reference sequence). J gave up 7 bases and V 3 bases, and 7 bases lay outside the gene matches. The CDR3 is 13 residues long. The CDR3 DNA follows: TGCAGTGCTAGTAATAGCGGGGGCGCAGAGCAGTACTTC. Amino acids: CSASNSGGAEQYF.

This clonotype was seen at least ten times. The V call is TRBV6-1, the J call TRBJ1-1; TRBD1 might be the D (5 bases). Germline values: CDR1 MNHNS, CDR2 SASEGT. The CDR3 covers 12 residues. Between the trimmed V and J ends, which lost 8 bases and 3 bases, there was a span of 10 bases. The CDR3 loop reads CASCQQDTEAFF. The CDR3 DNA sequence: TGTGCCAGCTGTCAACAGGACACTGAAGCTTTCTTT.

In this sample, this clonotype turned up many times. The V gene is TRBV20-1, the J gene TRBJ1-2; D perhaps matches TRBD1 (6 bases). Germline CDR1 DFQATT, CDR2 SNEGSKA (reference sequence). The CDR3 has 12 residues. CDR3 in DNA: TGCAGAAGACAGGAAGAGGGCTATGGCTACACCTTC. It is translated as CRRQEEGYGYTF.

In this sample, this clonotype turned up many times. The chain employs TRBV12-3 or TRBV12-4 and TRBJ2-2, with D tentatively TRBD1 or TRBD2 (5 bases each). The CDR3 has 15 residues. Trimming removed 3 bases from V and 2 bases from J, with 10 bases in between. CDR3 bases: TGTGCCAGCAGTTTTCTCCGGGACAACACCGGGGAGCTGTTTTTT. Translated, it gives CASSFLRDNTGELFF.

This clonotype was recorded at least ten times. J is TRBJ2-5 and V is TRBV6-5; no reliable D call. V was pared by 6 bases and J by 5 bases, with 7 bases between. CDR1 MNHEY and CDR2 SVGAGI come from the germline V gene. CDR3 length: 11 residues. The CDR3 DNA reads as TGTGCCAGCAGAAGAAAGGAGACCCAGTACTTC. Protein product: CASRRKETQYF.

This sequence joins TRBV2 and TRBJ2-7, with D tentatively TRBD2 (5 bases). The CDR3 contains 14 residues. CDR1 is SNHLY and CDR2 is FYNNEI in the germline V gene. The V and J ends lost 7 bases and 4 bases respectively, with 17 bases between them. The chain's CDR3 is CASTLGRERYEQYF. The CDR3 DNA is TGTGCCAGCACTCTGGGAAGGGAGAGGTACGAGCAGTACTTC.

The V and J genes are TRBV12-3 or TRBV12-4 and TRBJ1-1; 7 nucleotides agree with TRBD1. Trimming cost V 7 bases and J 3 bases; bases outside gene matches: 5. CDR3 length: 13 residues. The CDR3 DNA reads TGTGCCAGCACGGCCAGGGGGGACACTGAAGCTTTCTTT. Its translation is CASTARGDTEAFF.

This clonotype has at least ten counts. The J gene is TRBJ2-7, the V gene TRBV15, with no clear D. There are 13 residues in the CDR3. Germline CDR1 is LNHNV and CDR2 is YYDKDF (reference sequence). V was shortened by 3 bases and J by 7 bases, with 13 bases between the two germline ends. Here the CDR3 DNA reads TGTGCCACCAGCAGCTTTCTCCTCCCGGAGCAGTACTTC. Translated, it gives CATSSFLLPEQYF.

This clonotype was detected only once. This chain links TRBV11-2 with TRBJ1-1; D uncertain. The CDR3 sequence is 14 residues long. Trimming cost V 0 bases and J 1 base, with 6 bases left between them. Germline V CDR1 and CDR2: SGHAT, FQNNGV. The CDR3 sequence is CASSLEIANTEAFF. CDR3 DNA sequence: TGTGCCAGCAGCTTAGAGATTGCGAACACTGAAGCTTTCTTT. Full variable domain (rest looked up from reference TRBV11-2 and TRBJ1-1): EAGVAQSPRYKIIEKRQSVAFWCNPISGHATLYWYQQILGQGPKLLIQFQNNGVVDDSQLPKDRFSAERLKGVDSTLKIQPAKLEDSAVYLCASSLEIANTEAFFGQGTRLTVV.

The chain carries TRBV6-1 and TRBJ1-2; D may be TRBD1 (5 bases). The CDR3 extends over 15 amino acids. Looked up from germline, CDR1 is MNHNS and CDR2 is SASEGT. The V gene lost 2 bases and the J gene lost 0 bases, with 10 bases spanning the gap. The CDR3 reads CASSEPGRANYGYTF. DNA of the CDR3: TGTGCCAGCAGTGAACCGGGCAGGGCTAACTATGGCTACACCTTC.

This clonotype has just a few counts. This chain uses TRBV30 with TRBJ1-5, with no clear D. Germline CDR1 GTSNPN, CDR2 SVGIG (reference sequence). This CDR3 has 14 amino acids. Trimming took 0 bases from V and 7 from J, leaving 13 bases between them. The CDR3 loop reads CAWSVGGDGQPQHF. CDR3 in DNA: TGTGCCTGGAGTGTAGGTGGTGATGGCCAGCCCCAGCATTTT.

This clonotype was detected only once. The V gene is TRBV6-5, the J gene TRBJ2-7; a possible D gene is TRBD2 (6 bases). Germline lookup yields CDR1 MNHEY and CDR2 SVGAGI. Trimming stripped 4 bases from V and 4 bases from J, with 17 bases between. The length of the CDR3 is 15 residues. CDR3 sequence: CASSSPRDFAYEQYF. CDR3 nucleotides: TGTGCCAGCAGTTCTCCCCGGGACTTCGCGTACGAGCAGTACTTC.

This clonotype was detected ten times or more. The gene calls are TRBV7-2 and TRBJ2-5; unclear D gene. There are 14 residues in the CDR3. Deletions cut 5 bases from V and 3 bases from J, with 13 bases between. Germline V gene sequence: CDR1 SGHTA, CDR2 FQGNSA. CDR3 region: CASSLVGSKETQYF. The CDR3 DNA is TGTGCCAGCAGCCTGGTGGGGTCGAAAGAGACCCAGTACTTC. Filled out from reference TRBV7-2 and TRBJ2-5, the complete variable domain reads GAGVSQSPSNKVTEKGKDVELRCDPISGHTALYWYRQSLGQGLEFLIYFQGNSAPDKSGLPSDRFSAERTGGSVSTLTIQRTQQEDSAVYLCASSLVGSKETQYFGPGTRLLVL.

The chain uses TRBV12-3 or TRBV12-4 and TRBJ2-5; D is perhaps TRBD2 (5 bases). CDR3 length equals 14 residues. V was pared by 6 bases and J by 5 bases, with 16 bases between. The DNA of the CDR3 is TGTGCCAGCAGCGTTTCGGACTTGGGGGAGACCCAGTACTTC. Translating gives CASSVSDLGETQYF.

The rearrangement uses TRBV5-1 and TRBJ2-2; a weak D match, TRBD2 (5 bases). V was clipped by 0 bases and J by 9 bases, with 18 bases between them. The CDR3 totals 16 residues. Germline assignment: CDR1 SGHRS and CDR2 YFSETQ. The CDR3 is CASSLALVAGSRELFF. CDR3 bases: TGCGCCAGCAGCTTGGCACTAGTAGCCGGCTCGAGGGAGCTGTTTTTT.

This clonotype was seen ten or more times. CDR3 sequence: CASSDWGLKLSEQYF. The CDR3 DNA reads TGTGCCAGCAGTGATTGGGGGTTAAAGTTGAGCGAGCAGTACTTC. The V call is TRBV2, the J call TRBJ2-7; D may match TRBD1 or TRBD2 (5 bases each). The V and J ends lost 3 bases and 6 bases respectively, with 18 bases between them. Looked up from germline, CDR1 is SNHLY and CDR2 is FYNNEI. This CDR3 region has 15 residues.

This clonotype was detected ten times or more. The J gene is TRBJ2-7, the V gene TRBV5-1; D perhaps matches TRBD2 (5 bases). The CDR3 covers 14 residues. Germline V CDR1 and CDR2: SGHRS, YFSETQ. The ends were cut back, 3 bases at V and 5 bases at J, with 15 bases in the middle. The CDR3 loop is CASSSPRYGNEQYF. For the CDR3, the DNA is TGCGCCAGCAGCTCACCAAGGTACGGGAACGAGCAGTACTTC.

This clonotype was counted ten times or more. The CDR3 region is CASSESVVGTGELFF. The CDR3 DNA reads TGCGCCAGCAGTGAGTCGGTGGTGGGCACCGGGGAGCTGTTTTTT. The chain links TRBV10-1 to TRBJ2-2; D gene ambiguous. Between the trimmed V and J ends, which lost 0 bases and 4 bases, there was a span of 9 bases. CDR1 and CDR2 (germline): WNHNN, SYGVQD (reference sequence). The CDR3 totals 15 residues.

This clonotype showed up just once. This chain joins TRBV12-3 or TRBV12-4 and TRBJ1-6, with TRBD1 identical over 7 bases. This CDR3 has 14 amino acids. Unmatched junction bases numbered 9, after V lost 3 bases and J lost 13 bases. The CDR3 reads CASSFADTGVPLHF. For the CDR3, the DNA is TGTGCCAGCAGTTTTGCCGACACAGGGGTTCCCCTCCACTTT.

In this sample, this clonotype turned up many times. J is TRBJ1-2 and V is TRBV6-1, with D possibly matching TRBD1 (5 bases). Trimming took off 2 bases at V and 5 bases at J, with 12 bases between the two ends. The CDR3 sequence is 14 residues long. Per germline, CDR1 MNHNS and CDR2 SASEGT. In nucleotides, the CDR3 is TGTGCCAGCAGTGAATCCGGGGGTTTATATGGCTACACCTTC. It is translated as CASSESGGLYGYTF.

This clonotype showed up many times. This chain uses TRBV6-1 with TRBJ2-3; 7 positions agree with TRBD2. With 1 base clipped from V and 4 bases from J, the junction kept 5 bases outside the gene matches. The CDR3 has 15 residues. Germline CDR1 is MNHNS and CDR2 is SASEGT. The CDR3 nucleotides read TGTGCCAGCAGTGAAGTGGCGGCGGGGGCAGATACGCAGTATTTT. This encodes CASSEVAAGADTQYF.

The chain combines TRBV20-1 with TRBJ2-5, with TRBD2 matching 8 bases. CDR1 is DFQATT and CDR2 is SNEGSKA in the germline V gene (reference sequence). V gave up 6 bases and J gave up 3 bases; unmatched junction bases: 9. The CDR3 runs to 14 residues. This CDR3 is CSARRGEPKETQYF. CDR3 nucleotide sequence: TGCAGTGCGAGGCGGGGGGAGCCAAAAGAGACCCAGTACTTC.